This T cell receptor beta chain originates from a study of CXCR3-negative and CXCR3-positive naive CD8 T cells. As for this clonotype: Its cognate antigen is unknown.

UMI-tagged TRB cDNA libraries were built via 5' RACE. TCRdb reanalyzed the 5' RACE reads and collapses them to one entry per CDR3 protein, without DNA. The specimen's table records around 63,000 distinct CDR3 sequences. The CDR3 sequence is 15 residues long. The germline V gene has CDR1 DFQATT and CDR2 SNEGSKA (reference sequence). Findings of the study overall: More hydrophobic TRB CDR3s were found in CXCR3-positive naive cells than in CXCR3-negative naive cells. Partial loss of CXCR3 expression followed cryopreservation; most assays used fresh PBMCs.

The genes are TRBV20-1 and TRBJ2-7; TCRdb's assignment of TRBD2 cannot be checked, as there is no DNA. Specimen: naive CXCR3+ CD8+ T cells from blood. As for subset: CD45RO-CCR7+CD27+CD95- naive CD8+ T cells expressing CXCR3 (TNR3+). The sequence was collected from a human donor in good health. Some clones in this sample may be carry-over from other donors' samples. This CDR3 is CSATRPGTDSYEQYF.